The 8 T cell receptor beta chains presented below share a single source sample, sequenced in a study of blood T cell repertoires in COVID-19 (dated by TCRdb to about 2020). The library was obtained by the immunoSEQ multiplex PCR assay. This immuneACCESS table, as held by TCRdb, lists in-frame sequences with V and J called but not all clones. Of the missing ones, under half trace to an unresolved V gene in checked studies; the others have no known cause. A total of about 110,000 clones appear in this sample, almost 85% of them only once. Over 4% of the sample goes to the ten largest clones. Sequenced material: peripheral blood. The receptors here all came from a human donor in a cohort sampled during active COVID-19.

The CDR3 coding sequence is TGTGCCAGCAGAGATGCGGGTGGTAATTCACCCCTCCACTTT. It codes for CASRDAGGNSPLHF. The chain uses TRBV6-4 and TRBJ1-6; D remains ambiguous. CDR1 is MRHNA and CDR2 is SNTAGT in the germline V gene. The CDR3 is 14 amino acids. Trimming took off 6 bases at V and 6 bases at J, with 12 bases between the two ends.

This clone appeared a few times. This sequence joins TRBV5-5 and TRBJ1-2, with D possibly being TRBD1 (6 bases). The V end was cut by 2 bases, the J end by 2 bases, with 7 bases between. CDR3 length: 13 amino acids. Per germline, CDR1 SGHKS and CDR2 YYEKEE (reference sequence). The CDR3 DNA is TGTGCCAGCAGCTTTACAGGGAACTATGGCTACACCTTC. This sequence encodes CASSFTGNYGYTF.

V usage is TRBV19 and J usage is TRBJ1-1; maybe TRBD1 (5 bases). Trimming took 5 bases from V and 4 from J, leaving 17 bases between them. The germline gives CDR1 LNHDA, CDR2 SQIVND (reference sequence). CDR3 length: 15 amino acids. CDR3: CASSVNPVTVTEAFF. The CDR3 region has the DNA TGTGCCAGTAGTGTAAATCCCGTGACAGTCACTGAAGCTTTCTTT. The whole variable domain, filled in from reference TRBV19 and TRBJ1-1, reads DGGITQSPKYLFRKEGQNVTLSCEQNLNHDAMYWYRQDPGQGLRLIYYSQIVNDFQKGDIAEGYSVSREKKESFPLTVTSAQKNPTAFYLCASSVNPVTVTEAFFGQGTRLTVV.

This chain links TRBV11-2 with TRBJ1-5; a possible D gene is TRBD1 (6 bases). Deletions cut 1 base from V and 5 bases from J, with 12 bases between. Looked up from germline, CDR1 is SGHAT and CDR2 is FQNNGV. This CDR3 contains 15 residues. CDR3 sequence: CASSLGGTTHQPQHF. CDR3 bases: TGTGCCAGCAGCTTAGGAGGGACAACTCATCAGCCCCAGCATTTT.

The chain joins TRBV27 to TRBJ2-3; D possibly corresponds to TRBD2 (7 bases). Looked up from germline, CDR1 is MNHEY and CDR2 is SMNVEV (reference sequence). The CDR3 is made up of 16 amino acids. Deletions cut 4 bases from V and 4 bases from J, with 18 bases between. This CDR3 reads CASSYRGAGEADTQYF. The CDR3 DNA is TGTGCCAGCAGTTACCGGGGGGCGGGAGAAGCAGATACGCAGTATTTT.

This clone was picked up a small number of times. The chain recombines TRBV7-9 with TRBJ1-5; 7 bases are a match to TRBD1. CDR3 length equals 13 residues. Germline V gene lookup returns CDR1 SEHNR and CDR2 FQNEAQ (reference sequence). V lost 7 bases and J lost 5; bases outside the gene matches: 5. CDR3: CASNDRVDQPQHF. The CDR3 nucleotides read TGTGCCAGCAACGACAGGGTTGATCAGCCCCAGCATTTT.

V gene TRBV2 combines with J gene TRBJ1-3; no clear D gene. Germline V gene data show CDR1 as SNHLY and CDR2 as FYNNEI. V was trimmed by 7 bases and J by 0 bases, leaving 10 bases between them. The CDR3 loop spans 14 amino acids. The CDR3 is CASTSQVSGNTIYF. CDR3 bases: TGTGCCAGCACCTCCCAGGTCTCTGGAAACACCATATATTTT.

In its sample, this clone was seen a few times. CDR3 bases: TGTGCCAGCAGTGAATACGGGAACCTGAGGTCTGGAAACACCATATATTTT. Residues: CASSEYGNLRSGNTIYF. V is TRBV25-1 and J is TRBJ1-3, with D hard to call. The CDR3 length is 17 residues. Germline V gene sequence: CDR1 MGHDK, CDR2 SYGVNS. Trimming pared 0 bases from V and 1 base from J, leaving 13 bases between.